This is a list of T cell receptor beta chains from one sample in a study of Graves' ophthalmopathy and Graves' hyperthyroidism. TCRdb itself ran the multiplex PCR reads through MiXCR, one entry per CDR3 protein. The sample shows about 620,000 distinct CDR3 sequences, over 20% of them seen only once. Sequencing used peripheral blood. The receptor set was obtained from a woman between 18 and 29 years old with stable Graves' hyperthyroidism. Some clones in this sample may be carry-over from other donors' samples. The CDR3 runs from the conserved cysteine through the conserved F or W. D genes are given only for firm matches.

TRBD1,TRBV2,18,CASSDLRGVGTGVSPLHF
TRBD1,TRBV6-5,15,CASSVQGAGYYGYTF
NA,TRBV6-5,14,CASSWDLSGNTIYF
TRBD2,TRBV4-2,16,CASSQGTSGGADTQYF
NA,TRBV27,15,CASRRSMYGGNTIYF
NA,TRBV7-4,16,CASSLAGTQGQETQYF
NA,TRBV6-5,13,CASSGTSSNGYTF
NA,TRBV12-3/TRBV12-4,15,CASSLTRGGDQPQHF
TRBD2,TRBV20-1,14,CSARGLAKPYEQYF
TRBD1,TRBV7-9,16,CASSPPGQGYYNEQFF
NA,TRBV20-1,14,CSASRQVVNQPQHF
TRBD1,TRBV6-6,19,CASVPSWDRGGRGANVLTF
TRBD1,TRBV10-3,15,CAISESTGGNSPLHF
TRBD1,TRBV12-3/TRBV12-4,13,CASSGDREYEQYF
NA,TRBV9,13,CASSVEEGNIQYF
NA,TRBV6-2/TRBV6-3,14,CASSYRDTNQPQHF
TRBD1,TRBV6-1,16,CASSGLLGTGGTEAFF